The 27 T cell receptor beta chains listed next were all sequenced from one sample in a study of identical twins. TCRdb redid the calling of the 5' RACE reads with MiXCR, one entry per CDR3 protein. The table lists some 790,000 distinct CDR3 sequences, over 15% of them singletons, with 10% to 15% in the top ten. The same data also went into a second study, on T cells expressing NK-cell markers.

Sequences were obtained from PBMCs. These receptor sequences come from a woman aged 18-30 years in good health.

The chain has TRBV12-3 or TRBV12-4 and TRBJ2-1, with 11 bases fitting TRBD2. V gave up 2 bases and J gave up 9 bases; unmatched junction bases: 9. This CDR3 comprises 16 residues. Written as DNA, the CDR3 is TGTGCCAGCAGTTTACCCCTAGCGGGAGGACGGGGTGAGCAGTTCTTC. Translation: CASSLPLAGGRGEQFF.

The rearrangement uses TRBV10-3 and TRBJ1-1, with D possibly TRBD1 on 5 matching bases. The CDR3 loop spans 12 amino acids. Trimming removed 8 bases from V and 5 bases from J, with 12 bases in between. In germline, CDR1 is ENHRY, CDR2 SYGVKD. CDR3 in DNA: TGTGCCATCGGGGAGGGGAAGACTGAAGCTTTCTTT. Translation gives CAIGEGKTEAFF.

This clonotype was detected a few times. The chain uses TRBV6-1 and TRBJ1-1; D gene ambiguous. The germline CDR1 and CDR2 sequences are MNHNS and SASEGT. The germline V and J ends were trimmed by 6 bases and 12 bases, with 23 bases remaining between them. The CDR3 totals 14 residues. CDR3 sequence: CASRPPGKPIGSFF. DNA for the CDR3: TGTGCCAGCAGACCTCCGGGAAAGCCTATTGGGTCTTTCTTT.

V is TRBV20-1 and J is TRBJ1-1; D is uncertain. The V gene's germline CDR1 is DFQATT and CDR2 SNEGSKA (reference sequence). The CDR3 is made up of 11 amino acids. Trimming took 5 bases from V and 7 from J, leaving 11 bases between them. CDR3 sequence: CSASTQYEAFF. The CDR3 DNA is TGCAGTGCTTCTACCCAGTATGAAGCTTTCTTT.

The chain combines TRBV20-1 with TRBJ1-1; TRBD1 aligns across 8 bases. Germline V gene data show CDR1 as DFQATT and CDR2 as SNEGSKA (reference sequence). After removal of 3 bases from V and 4 bases from J, the junction contained 7 bases not matched to a gene. The CDR3 has 14 residues. CDR3 amino acids: CSASRTGIATEAFF. For the CDR3, the DNA is TGCAGTGCTAGTAGGACAGGGATTGCCACTGAAGCTTTCTTT.

This chain links TRBV7-9 with TRBJ1-4; 9 bases line up with TRBD1. Looked up from germline, CDR1 is SEHNR and CDR2 is FQNEAQ (reference sequence). V gave up 5 bases and J gave up 4 bases; unmatched junction bases: 5. This CDR3 is built from 15 residues. CDR3 sequence reads: CASSPGTGINEKLFF. The CDR3 DNA sequence: TGTGCCAGCAGCCCGGGGACAGGGATTAATGAAAAACTGTTTTTT. The full variable domain, in which reference TRBV7-9 and TRBJ1-4 provide the parts outside the CDR3, is DTGVSQNPRHKITKRGQNVTFRCDPISEHNRLYWYRQTLGQGPEFLTYFQNEAQLEKSRLLSDRFSAERPKGSFSTLEIQRTEQGDSAMYLCASSPGTGINEKLFFGSGTQLSVL.

This clonotype has a handful of counts. This rearrangement joins TRBV7-6 to TRBJ2-5; TRBD2 matches 8 bases. Germline assignment: CDR1 SGHVS and CDR2 FNYEAQ. J gave up 9 bases and V 4 bases, and 13 bases lay outside the gene matches. CDR3 length: 15 amino acids. CDR3 in amino acids: CASSSEAGTRMAQYF. CDR3 in DNA: TGTGCCAGCAGCTCAGAAGCCGGGACTAGGATGGCCCAGTACTTC.

This clonotype occurred a few times. The chain uses TRBV10-3 and TRBJ2-3; D not resolved. Germline CDR1 is ENHRY and CDR2 is SYGVKD. The CDR3 is 14 amino acids. Trimming shortened V by 6 bases and J by 2 bases, and 12 bases separated the two germline ends. This CDR3 reads CAIRGTTFTDTQYF. CDR3 coding DNA: TGTGCCATCAGGGGAACGACCTTCACAGATACGCAGTATTTT.

V is TRBV5-6 and J is TRBJ1-1, with D unclear. The CDR3 extends over 12 amino acids. Deletions cut 3 bases from V and 7 bases from J, with 10 bases between. The V gene's germline CDR1 is SGHDT and CDR2 YYEEEE. In nucleotides, the CDR3 is TGTGCCAGCAGCTCCCTAGTCCGTGAAGCTTTCTTT. This sequence encodes CASSSLVREAFF.

In the case of this clonotype: A read error may be the cause here, since a much bigger clone is one base away. This chain links TRBV29-1 with TRBJ2-5; D uncertain. Germline CDR1 SQVTM, CDR2 ANQGSEA. The CDR3 spans 12 residues. V shed 3 bases and J shed 5 bases, with 10 bases lying between them. In DNA form, the CDR3 reads TGCAGCGTTGACGCGCTGGTGGAGACCCAGTACTTC. Encoded protein: CSVDALVETQYF.

V is TRBV20-1 and J is TRBJ2-4; D tentatively fits TRBD1 or TRBD2 (6 bases each). Trimming cost V 0 bases and J 0 bases, with 15 bases left between them. The CDR3 has 17 residues. Looked up from germline, CDR1 is DFQATT and CDR2 is SNEGSKA (reference sequence). This CDR3 reads CSARDPGAGLAKNIQYF. CDR3 coding DNA: TGCAGTGCTAGAGATCCGGGGGCGGGACTAGCCAAAAACATTCAGTACTTC.

The rearrangement joins TRBV4-3 to TRBJ2-4; 7 bases map to TRBD1. This CDR3 is built from 16 residues. Germline assignment: CDR1 LGHNA and CDR2 YSLEER. V dropped 0 bases and J dropped 9; count of bases not matched to a gene: 11. The DNA for the CDR3 is TGCGCCAGCAGCCAAGAGTTAAGGGGGCGCTTGGGCATTCAGTACTTC. Translating it yields CASSQELRGRLGIQYF.

Ten or more counts support this clonotype. V and J are TRBV12-3 or TRBV12-4 and TRBJ2-1, with D unclear. The V end was cut by 6 bases, the J end by 7 bases, with 7 bases between. The CDR3 length is 11 residues. This chain's CDR3 is CASSRPNEQFF. Here the CDR3 DNA reads TGTGCCAGCAGCAGACCAAATGAGCAGTTCTTC.

The chain joins TRBV11-2 to TRBJ2-5, with D perhaps TRBD2 (5 bases). The CDR3 is made up of 15 amino acids. Trimming left V 0 bases short and J 5 bases short, with 13 bases between. Germline CDR1 SGHAT, CDR2 FQNNGV. Here the CDR3 reads CASSLEASGEETQYF. As DNA, the CDR3 is TGTGCCAGCAGCTTAGAGGCCTCCGGGGAGGAGACCCAGTACTTC.

This clonotype appeared many times. The J gene is TRBJ2-2, the V gene TRBV5-1; D gene unclear. V lost 6 bases and J lost 1, with 7 bases in between. The CDR3 loop spans 13 amino acids. The V gene's germline CDR1 is SGHRS and CDR2 YFSETQ. The CDR3 sequence: CASISGNTGELFF. The CDR3 DNA follows: TGCGCCAGCATATCAGGGAACACCGGGGAGCTGTTTTTT.

The chain recombines TRBV9 with TRBJ2-4; TRBD2 is a possible D gene (6 bases). V was shortened by 0 bases and J by 2 bases, with 9 bases between the two germline ends. Germline V gene lookup returns CDR1 SGDLS and CDR2 YYNGEE. There are 15 residues in the CDR3. Here the CDR3 DNA reads TGTGCCAGCAGCGTAGCGGGAGTGTCCAAAAACATTCAGTACTTC. Its translation: CASSVAGVSKNIQYF. Full variable domain (missing parts from reference TRBV9 and TRBJ2-4): DSGVTQTPKHLITATGQRVTLRCSPRSGDLSVYWYQQSLDQGLQFLIQYYNGEERAKGNILERFSAQQFPDLHSELNLSSLELGDSALYFCASSVAGVSKNIQYFGAGTRLSVL.

Only a few counts were recorded for this clonotype. The chain uses TRBV6-1 and TRBJ1-2, with D maybe TRBD1 (5 bases). V was clipped by 6 bases and J by 4 bases, with 18 bases between them. The CDR3 runs 15 residues. Germline V gives CDR1 MNHNS, CDR2 SASEGT. CDR3 sequence: CASRTTGEDIYGYTF. The CDR3 nucleotides read TGTGCCAGCAGAACCACAGGTGAAGACATCTATGGCTACACCTTC.

This clonotype was counted between two and nine times. The V gene is TRBV20-1, the J gene TRBJ2-7; tentative D call: TRBD1 (5 bases). V shed 5 bases and J shed 0 bases, with 11 bases lying between them. CDR3 length equals 13 residues. The germline CDR1 and CDR2 sequences are DFQATT and SNEGSKA (reference sequence). CDR3: CSAGHKFSYEQYF. The CDR3 nucleotides are TGCAGTGCTGGACATAAGTTCTCCTACGAGCAGTACTTC.

The V and J genes are TRBV20-1 and TRBJ2-3; the match to TRBD2 covers 11 bases. CDR3 size: 13 residues. The germline gives CDR1 DFQATT, CDR2 SNEGSKA (reference sequence). V gave up 7 bases and J gave up 4 bases; unmatched junction bases: 4. CDR3 coding DNA: TGCAGTGTAGCGGGGGGGGGGTCAGATACGCAGTATTTT. Amino acid sequence: CSVAGGGSDTQYF.

This clonotype appeared many times. The chain links TRBV12-3 or TRBV12-4 to TRBJ2-3; D is uncertain. The CDR3 loop spans 13 amino acids. V lost 6 bases and J 0 bases, leaving 7 bases between the germline ends. The CDR3 region is CASRLDSTDTQYF. In DNA form, the CDR3 reads TGTGCCAGCAGATTGGACAGCACAGATACGCAGTATTTT.

This clonotype was seen a few times. The chain recombines TRBV18 with TRBJ1-2, with 7 bases aligning to TRBD1. The V gene's germline CDR1 is KGHSH and CDR2 LQKENI. The CDR3 contains 15 residues. J lost 0 bases, V lost 1 base, and 2 bases had no gene match. CDR3 loop: CASSPLGTANYGYTF. The CDR3 DNA reads TGTGCCAGCTCACCACTAGGGACAGCTAACTATGGCTACACCTTC.

The chain uses TRBV30 and TRBJ1-2, with TRBD1 identical over 8 bases. Germline assignment: CDR1 GTSNPN and CDR2 SVGIG (reference sequence). J gave up 9 bases and V 4 bases, and 16 bases lay outside the gene matches. CDR3 length equals 15 residues. The CDR3 DNA reads as TGTGCCTGGACCCTCCTTGACAGGGGTGGCTCCTGCTACACCTTC. Protein product: CAWTLLDRGGSCYTF.

This clonotype was recorded many times. V usage is TRBV6-1 and J usage is TRBJ2-3, with 12 bases aligning to TRBD2. Germline V gene data show CDR1 as MNHNS and CDR2 as SASEGT. The CDR3 contains 15 residues. V shed 6 bases, J shed 3 bases, and the junction held 4 bases outside the gene matches. The CDR3 DNA sequence: TGTGCCAGCAGCCGACTAGCGGGAGCGACAGATACGCAGTATTTT. Translated: CASSRLAGATDTQYF.

This clonotype was detected a few times. The rearrangement uses TRBV9 and TRBJ1-1; 10 positions agree with TRBD1. The V gene's germline CDR1 is SGDLS and CDR2 YYNGEE. The V and J ends lost 4 bases and 6 bases, in that order; junction bases with no gene match: 12. The CDR3 extends over 16 amino acids. The CDR3 region has the DNA TGTGCCAGCAGCCCCCATGGGGACAGGGGTGAGGCTGAAGCTTTCTTT. Translation gives CASSPHGDRGEAEAFF.

This clonotype was detected only a few times. The CDR3 coding sequence is TGTGCCAGCAGCGTAGGCCCTAGCGGGGGGGAAGAGACCCAGTACTTC. It yields the protein CASSVGPSGGEETQYF. This rearrangement joins TRBV9 to TRBJ2-5; 12 positions match TRBD2. CDR1 is SGDLS, CDR2 YYNGEE, per germline. With V trimmed by 0 bases and J by 3 bases, 3 bases remained unmatched. The length of the CDR3 is 16 residues.

The table lists this clonotype with a few counts. The V call is TRBV28, the J call TRBJ2-2, with D uncertain. The CDR3 loop spans 16 amino acids. Germline loops: CDR1 MDHEN, CDR2 SYDVKM. Trimming took 6 bases from V and 0 from J, leaving 14 bases between them. CDR3 amino acids: CASSRPIGSNTGELFF. In DNA form, the CDR3 reads TGTGCCAGCAGCCGCCCGATCGGGTCGAACACCGGGGAGCTGTTTTTT.

The chain joins TRBV3-1 to TRBJ2-1; D unresolved. Germline CDR1 is LGHDT and CDR2 is YNNKEL (reference sequence). Deletions cut 2 bases from V and 0 bases from J, with 11 bases between. The CDR3 extends over 16 amino acids. CDR3 sequence reads: CASSQRPTGSYNEQFF. Here the CDR3 DNA reads TGTGCCAGCAGCCAAAGACCCACCGGCTCCTACAATGAGCAGTTCTTC.